A selection of T cell receptor beta chains follows, all from one sample in a study of CD8+ T cells in alopecia areata. This table comes from immunoSEQ multiplex PCR, and its TCRdb copy is limited to in-frame clones, with some not included. The sample lists some 100,000 clones, roughly 63% occurring once. The sample here was CD8+ T cells sorted from blood, taken at week 4, from a patient treated with tofacitinib. The receptor set was obtained from a human donor with alopecia areata. Each CDR3 is given with its conserved first and last residue. The D gene is left open where the match is weak. Some rows mark clone size as missing; the rest say once, few, many or name a class of expanded clone.

TRBJ2-5 NA NA TRBV2 TGTGCCAGCAGGGACCATCAAGAGACCCAGTACTTC CASRDHQETQYF
TRBJ1-2 NA once TRBV11-2 TGTGCCAGCAGCGCGGGTCTTGATGGCTACACCTTC CASSAGLDGYTF
TRBJ2-7 NA NA TRBV10-3 TGTGCCATCAGTGAGCGACAGTACGAGCAGTACTTC CAISERQYEQYF
TRBJ2-3 NA NA TRBV30 TGTGCCTGGAGTGGGCTCATCACAGATACGCAGTATTTT CAWSGLITDTQYF
TRBJ2-4 TRBD1 NA TRBV19 TGTGCCAGTAGGCAGGGGGCTCTTGCCAAAAACATTCAGTACTTC CASRQGALAKNIQYF
TRBJ1-6 NA NA TRBV13 TGTGCCAGCAGCTTAGAGACGGAGAATTCACCCCTCCACTTT CASSLETENSPLHF
TRBJ2-5 TRBD2 NA TRBV2 TGTGCCAGCAGTGATTGGGGGGGAGGTCAAGAGACCCAGTACTTC CASSDWGGGQETQYF
TRBJ1-4 NA NA TRBV27 TGTGCCAGCAGTGGAAAAGGGAGAGATGAAAAACTGTTTTTT CASSGKGRDEKLFF
TRBJ1-5 NA NA TRBV9 TGTGCCAGCAGCCCAGATGGGGGCGCGGATCAGCCCCAGCATTTT CASSPDGGADQPQHF
TRBJ2-1 NA NA TRBV5-1 TGCGCCAGCAGCATGGCTATAGGGGGGGACTACAATGAGCAGTTCTTC CASSMAIGGDYNEQFF
TRBJ2-1 NA NA TRBV29-1 TGCAGCGTTGAACTATCCGGTGAGCAGTTCTTC CSVELSGEQFF
TRBJ2-7 NA few TRBV5-1 TGCGCCAGCAGCTCCCTGGAAGGTGGTTACGAGCAGTACTTC CASSSLEGGYEQYF
TRBJ2-3 TRBD2 few TRBV30 TGTGCCTGGACTAGCGGTAGCACAGATACGCAGTATTTT CAWTSGSTDTQYF
TRBJ1-2 TRBD1 NA TRBV23-1 TGCGCCAGCAGTCATCGACAGGGGGCTTGTGGCTACACCTTC CASSHRQGACGYTF
TRBJ1-1 NA NA TRBV30 TGTGCCGCGATGTCCCGGGGGCCTGAAGCTTTCTTT CAAMSRGPEAFF
TRBJ2-1 NA NA TRBV27 TGTGCCAGCAGTTTACTCCTGGGAAATGAGCAGTTCTTC CASSLLLGNEQFF
TRBJ2-4 TRBD1 NA TRBV11-2 TGTGCCAGCAGCGCGGGACAGGGGCTCAAAAACATTCAGTACTTC CASSAGQGLKNIQYF
TRBJ2-1 NA NA TRBV20-1 TGCAGTGCTAGGTACAATGAGCAGTTCTTC CSARYNEQFF
TRBJ1-2 NA NA TRBV27 TGTGCCAGCAGCCTCACAGGGAGAGGTTATGGCTACACCTTC CASSLTGRGYGYTF
TRBJ2-4 TRBD1 NA TRBV7-6 TGTGCCAGCAGCTTAGGACAGGGAGTCAAAAACATTCAGTACTTC CASSLGQGVKNIQYF
TRBJ2-3 TRBD2 NA TRBV2 TGTGCCAGCAGCGGGGGGTACACAGATACGCAGTATTTT CASSGGYTDTQYF
TRBJ2-1 NA few TRBV6-5 TGTGCCAGCAGTTACCACCAACAGGGTGGAAGGAATGAGCAGTTCTTC CASSYHQQGGRNEQFF
TRBJ2-1 NA NA TRBV7-9 TGTGCCAGCAGCTTAGGTCCTGCGGGGAACTACAATGAGCAGTTCTTC CASSLGPAGNYNEQFF
TRBJ2-3 TRBD2 few TRBV7-2 TGTGCCAGCAGCTTAGAGGGTAGCGGGGTGGGCACAGATACGCAGTATTTT CASSLEGSGVGTDTQYF
TRBJ2-1 NA NA TRBV13 TGTGCCAGCTCCGGGGAGGGGGCCCACAATGAGCAGTTCTTC CASSGEGAHNEQFF
TRBJ2-1 NA once TRBV9 TGTGCCAGCAGCGAGGGGGGGCCCTACAATGAGCAGTTCTTC CASSEGGPYNEQFF
TRBJ1-1 NA NA TRBV20-1 TGCATCGCCCCATTGAACACTGAAGCTTTCTTT CIAPLNTEAFF
TRBJ1-2 TRBD1 NA TRBV29-1 TGCAGCGTTCCCGACAGGGAGAATGGCTACACCTTC CSVPDRENGYTF
TRBJ2-7 TRBD1 NA TRBV30 TGTGCCTGGAATACGGGACAGGGTGTCTACGAGCAGTACTTC CAWNTGQGVYEQYF
TRBJ1-2 NA few TRBV29-1 TGCAGCGTTGAATGGCCTCCGACCGCGATATATGGCTACACCTTC CSVEWPPTAIYGYTF
TRBJ2-1 NA NA TRBV4-3 TGCGCCAGCAGCCGCAGAGGGGCCTACAATGAGCAGTTCTTC CASSRRGAYNEQFF
TRBJ2-7 TRBD1 NA TRBV30 TGTGCCGGGACAGGGACCTACGAGCAGTACTTC CAGTGTYEQYF
TRBJ2-1 TRBD1 NA TRBV5-1 TGCGCCAGCAGCCCCAAGGGACAGCCCTACAATGAGCAGTTCTTC CASSPKGQPYNEQFF
TRBJ2-7 NA NA TRBV11-1 TGTGCCAGCACCCTAGGTACAGGGATCTACGAGCAGTACTTC CASTLGTGIYEQYF
TRBJ2-1 NA few TRBV2 TGTGCCACCCGAGGGGGGGCCTACAATGAGCAGTTCTTC CATRGGAYNEQFF
TRBJ1-4 TRBD1 NA TRBV30 TGTGCCTGGATCGGGGACAGGGGACTCAATGAAAAACTGTTTTTT CAWIGDRGLNEKLFF
TRBJ1-1 NA few TRBV29-1 TGCAGCGTTGAAGACAGGTTGATTGAAGCTTTCTTT CSVEDRLIEAFF
TRBJ2-7 NA NA TRBV28 TGTGCCAGCAGTTTATCAGTTACCTCCTACGAGCAGTACTTC CASSLSVTSYEQYF
TRBJ2-7 NA NA TRBV30 TGTGCCTCTGAAACCCCCCCCCAGGGAGAGCAGTACTTC CASETPPQGEQYF
TRBJ2-3 NA few TRBV5-1 TGCGCCAGCAGCTTGGGTTCCACAGATACGCAGTATTTT CASSLGSTDTQYF
TRBJ1-2 NA NA TRBV27 TGTGCCAGCAGTCGGACAGCTACTACCCTATGGGGCTACACCTTC CASSRTATTLWGYTF
TRBJ2-1 TRBD1 NA TRBV29-1 TGCAGCGTCCCCCCGGGACAGGGAAAGAATGAGCAGTTCTTC CSVPPGQGKNEQFF
TRBJ2-5 TRBD1 few TRBV5-6 TGTGCCAGCAGCGATGGGACAGAAGAGACCCAGTACTTC CASSDGTEETQYF
TRBJ2-1 TRBD1 NA TRBV29-1 TGCAGCTCCTGGACAGGGATCAATGAGCAGTTCTTC CSSWTGINEQFF
TRBJ2-3 NA few TRBV29-1 TGCAGCGACGCACCGGGACATCAGACAGATACGCAGTATTTT CSDAPGHQTDTQYF
TRBJ2-3 NA NA TRBV29-1 TGCAGCGTTTCGGGGGAATACACAGATACGCAGTATTTT CSVSGEYTDTQYF
TRBJ1-2 NA NA TRBV5-6 TGTGCCAGCAGCTTGGGGGCGAGCAGGGGCTATGGCTACACCTTC CASSLGASRGYGYTF
TRBJ1-2 NA NA TRBV25-1 TGTGCCAGCAGTTTGGGGGAAACCTATGGCTACACCTTC CASSLGETYGYTF
TRBJ1-5 TRBD1 few TRBV23-1 TGCGCCAGCAGTCATCCCCCTACAGGGGTTTGTTGGCAGCCCCAGCATTTT CASSHPPTGVCWQPQHF
TRBJ1-2 NA NA TRBV29-1 TGCAGCGTTGAAGAAGTCTCTGACTATGGCTACACCTTC CSVEEVSDYGYTF
TRBJ1-6 NA NA TRBV9 TGTGCCAGCAGCGTAGCCCCTCATCAGTATGATAATTCACCCCTCCACTTT CASSVAPHQYDNSPLHF
TRBJ2-3 NA NA TRBV9 TGTGCCAGCAGCTCCAGCGGGCAGGAAAGAGATACGCAGTATTTT CASSSSGQERDTQYF
TRBJ2-3 NA once TRBV6-6 TGTGCCAGTTACACATCTAGCACAGATACGCAGTATTTT CASYTSSTDTQYF
TRBJ2-3 TRBD2 NA TRBV30 TGTGCCTGGGATTCTAGCGGGGGCACAGATACGCAGTATTTT CAWDSSGGTDTQYF